This T cell receptor (beta chain) appears in the sequencing data of a study of blood T cell repertoires in COVID-19 (dated by TCRdb to 2018 to 2020). A note on the overall study: The collaborator samples originated in the United States, Italy and Spain and spanned the acute and convalescent phases of COVID-19. The material from the prospective study consisted of cDNA or gDNA derived from T cells, B-cell-depleted T cells, or PBMCs. Subjects who had been exposed to COVID-19, were actively infected with it, or had recovered from it provided the deeply sampled blood TCRbeta repertoires that made up the dataset. A freely available public database, intended as a resource for researchers studying the immune response to SARS-CoV-2, is where the repertoires were released. The samples were drawn from the first 160 participants of the ongoing ImmuneRACE study and from roughly 1,300 subjects provided by 6 global collaborators. Nearly every sample came with metadata listing a de-identified subject ID, COVID-19 status, age in years and sex. HLA class I and class II types, where available, came from metadata supplied by the sample provider rather than from assay-based typing. What the research found in general, with its limitations: Clinical and demographic metadata were provided uncurated, with the amount varying by source and participant.

A single count supports this clone. Its antigen has not been determined. Nothing much larger sits one base from this clone, and base qualities are not available. V was cut back by 5 bases and J by 6 bases, leaving a gap of 7 bases between them. Looking up the germline V gene (reference sequence) yields CDR1 MNHEY and CDR2 SMNVEV. The CDR3 runs 12 amino acids, cysteine and phenylalanine included. Only the CDR3 part of the read is kept: 36 bases, read in frame from the first base. TCRbeta CDR3 regions were amplified from genomic DNA using the immunoSEQ Assay, a bias-controlled multiplex PCR. The source study handled its data this way. The number of nucleated cells in each sample was estimated from the amplification of reference gene primers within the assay. To quantify the absolute abundance of each unique TCRbeta CDR3 rearrangement, sequence reads were collapsed and filtered. Productive Simpson clonality was computed per sample as the square root of Simpson's diversity index over productive rearrangements. Held by TCRdb, this immuneACCESS table contains in-frame sequences only and omits some clones. Under half of the omission traces to an unresolved V gene where checked; the cause of the rest is unknown. The D gene and trimming were derived from the DNA, and the V and J assignments and clone size from that table. For this sample the table gives approximately 280,000 clones, of which around nine tenths were detected only once. Together, the top ten hold about 2.7% of the sample.

Participants in the prospective study were aged roughly 18 to 89 years, lived in 20 to 30 United States geographic areas, and enrolled through a virtual design. In the prospective study, cohorts were assigned on the basis of participant-reported clinical history obtained from a screening survey and a study questionnaire. Recovered participants in ImmuneRACE Cohort 3 were defined by two consecutive negative NP/OP PCR tests, clearance by a healthcare professional, or resolution of symptoms. In the prospective study, mobile phlebotomists collected whole blood, serum and a nasopharyngeal or oropharyngeal swab from each participant. Prospective study participants could optionally give additional blood draws and questionnaires over a 2-month period. Prospective study blood samples were shipped either frozen or at room temperature before DNA extraction.

Source material: PBMCs or T cells enriched from blood (not recorded which). The clonotype was recovered from a woman aged 18 to 35 who had recovered from COVID-19. The chain joins TRBV27 to TRBJ2-2; matching of 5 bases hints at TRBD2 as the D gene. The CDR3 loop reads CASSGGSGELFF. The bases read TGTGCCAGCAGTGGAGGTTCCGGGGAGCTGTTTTTT.